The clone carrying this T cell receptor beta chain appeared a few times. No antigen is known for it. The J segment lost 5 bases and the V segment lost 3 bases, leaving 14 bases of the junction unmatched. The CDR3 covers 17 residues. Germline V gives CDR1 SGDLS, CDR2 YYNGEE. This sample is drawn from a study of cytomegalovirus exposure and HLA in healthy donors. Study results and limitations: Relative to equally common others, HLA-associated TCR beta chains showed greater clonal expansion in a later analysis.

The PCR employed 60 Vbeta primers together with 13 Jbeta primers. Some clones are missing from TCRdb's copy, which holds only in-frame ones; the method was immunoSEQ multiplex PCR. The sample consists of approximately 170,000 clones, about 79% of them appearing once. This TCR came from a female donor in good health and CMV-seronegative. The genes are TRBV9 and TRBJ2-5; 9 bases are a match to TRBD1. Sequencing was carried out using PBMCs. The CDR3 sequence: CASSGGLKPDRGETQYF. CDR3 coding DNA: TGTGCCAGCAGCGGAGGCTTAAAGCCGGACAGGGGTGAGACCCAGTACTTC.